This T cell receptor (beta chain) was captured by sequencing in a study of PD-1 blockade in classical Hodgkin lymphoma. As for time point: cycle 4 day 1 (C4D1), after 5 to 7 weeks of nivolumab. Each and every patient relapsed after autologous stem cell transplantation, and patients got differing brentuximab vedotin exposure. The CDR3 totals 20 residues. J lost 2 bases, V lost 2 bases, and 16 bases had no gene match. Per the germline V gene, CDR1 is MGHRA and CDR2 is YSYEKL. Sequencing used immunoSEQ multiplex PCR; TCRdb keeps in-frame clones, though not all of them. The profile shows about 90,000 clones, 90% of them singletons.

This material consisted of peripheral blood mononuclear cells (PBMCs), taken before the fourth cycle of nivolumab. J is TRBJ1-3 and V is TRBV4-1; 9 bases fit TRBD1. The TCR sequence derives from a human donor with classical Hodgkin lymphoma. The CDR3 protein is CASSQLPGQGEGDPGNTIYF. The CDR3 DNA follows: TGCGCCAGCAGCCAATTACCGGGACAGGGAGAGGGGGACCCTGGAAACACCATATATTTT.